This TCR beta chain appears in the sequencing data of a study of blood T cell repertoires in COVID-19. About the study: The United States, Italy and Spain were the sources of the acute and convalescent COVID-19 samples. T cells, B-cell-depleted T cells, or PBMCs provided the cDNA or gDNA that served as material.

The trim removed 0 bases at V and 5 bases at J, leaving 3 bases unmatched. CDR1 SGDLS and CDR2 YYNGEE come from the germline V gene. The CDR3 runs 14 residues. Per the original data handling: Amplification with reference gene primers provided the estimates of nucleated cell counts. Only in-frame clones appear in the TCRdb table, and some are missing; sequencing was by immunoSEQ multiplex PCR. V and J calls plus clone size are reproduced from that table; the DNA served to infer D and trimming. The sample holds some 220,000 clones, 84% seen once. What was sequenced was peripheral blood. This TCR was recovered from a woman younger than 45 who had recovered from COVID-19. The V gene is TRBV9, the J gene TRBJ2-5, with TRBD2 matching 8 bases. CDR3 nucleotides: TGTGCCAGCAGCGTAGCGGAGCGGGAGGAGACCCAGTACTTC. Residues: CASSVAEREETQYF.